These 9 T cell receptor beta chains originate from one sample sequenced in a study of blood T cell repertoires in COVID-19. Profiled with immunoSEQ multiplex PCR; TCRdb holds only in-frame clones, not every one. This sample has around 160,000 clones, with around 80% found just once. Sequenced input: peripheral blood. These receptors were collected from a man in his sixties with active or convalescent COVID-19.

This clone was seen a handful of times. The CDR3 sequence: CATSTYLAEGGEQYF. Written as DNA, the CDR3 is TGTGCCACCAGTACTTACTTAGCCGAGGGAGGCGAGCAGTACTTC. The chain couples TRBV15 to TRBJ2-7, with a possible D match to TRBD2 (6 bases). The V gene lost 6 bases and the J gene lost 6 bases, with 21 bases spanning the gap. The CDR3 loop spans 15 amino acids. CDR1 and CDR2 from the germline V gene are LNHNV and YYDKDF (reference sequence).

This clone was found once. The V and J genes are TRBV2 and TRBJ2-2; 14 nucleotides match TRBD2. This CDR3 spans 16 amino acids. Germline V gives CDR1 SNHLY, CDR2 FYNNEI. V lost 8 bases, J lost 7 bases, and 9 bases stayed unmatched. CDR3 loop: CASHRLAGGPVGELFF. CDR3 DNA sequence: TGTGCCAGCCACAGACTAGCGGGAGGGCCGGTCGGGGAGCTGTTTTTT.

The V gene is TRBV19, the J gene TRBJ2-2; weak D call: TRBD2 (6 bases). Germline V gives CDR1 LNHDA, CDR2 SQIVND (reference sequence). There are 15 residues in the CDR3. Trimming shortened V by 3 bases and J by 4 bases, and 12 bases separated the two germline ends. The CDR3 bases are TGTGCCAGTAGTATCCAGCGGGTAGGCACCGGGGAGCTGTTTTTT. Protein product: CASSIQRVGTGELFF.

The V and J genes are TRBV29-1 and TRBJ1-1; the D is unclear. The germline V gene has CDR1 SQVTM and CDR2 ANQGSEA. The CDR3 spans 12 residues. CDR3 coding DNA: TGCAACGGTGGTTCTTCGGGTACTGAAGCTTTCTTT. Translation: CNGGSSGTEAFF.

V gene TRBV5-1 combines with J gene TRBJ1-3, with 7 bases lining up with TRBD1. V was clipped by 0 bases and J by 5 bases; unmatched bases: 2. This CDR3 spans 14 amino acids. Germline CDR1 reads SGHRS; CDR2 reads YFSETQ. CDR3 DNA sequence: TGCGCCAGCAGCTTGGCGGGACAGAGAAACACCATATATTTT. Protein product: CASSLAGQRNTIYF. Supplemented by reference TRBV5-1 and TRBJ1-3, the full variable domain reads KAGVTQTPRYLIKTRGQQVTLSCSPISGHRSVSWYQQTPGQGLQFLFEYFSETQRNKGNFPGRFSGRQFSNSRSEMNVSTLELGDSALYLCASSLAGQRNTIYFGEGSWLTVV.

The DNA of the CDR3 is TGTGCCAGCACCAGGACAGGGGTCCGGTTTTATAATTCACCCCTCCACTTT. Its translation is CASTRTGVRFYNSPLHF. The V and J genes are TRBV27 and TRBJ1-6; 9 bases map to TRBD1. CDR1 is MNHEY and CDR2 is SMNVEV in the germline V gene (reference sequence). CDR3 size: 17 residues. V gave up 7 bases and J gave up 4 bases; unmatched junction bases: 11.

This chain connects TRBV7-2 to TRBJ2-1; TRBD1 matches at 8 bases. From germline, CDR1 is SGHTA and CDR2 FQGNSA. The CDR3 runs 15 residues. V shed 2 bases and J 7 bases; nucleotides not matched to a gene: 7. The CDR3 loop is CASSLHQGARNEQFF. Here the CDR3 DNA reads TGTGCCAGCAGCTTACACCAGGGGGCGAGGAATGAGCAGTTCTTC.

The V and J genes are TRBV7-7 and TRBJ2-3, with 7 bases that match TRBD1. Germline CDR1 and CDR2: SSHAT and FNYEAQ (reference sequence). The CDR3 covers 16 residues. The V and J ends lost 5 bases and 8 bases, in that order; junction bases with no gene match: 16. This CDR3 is CASSPPGQSPPRTQYF. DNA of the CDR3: TGTGCCAGCAGCCCACCGGGACAGTCCCCCCCGCGTACGCAGTATTTT.

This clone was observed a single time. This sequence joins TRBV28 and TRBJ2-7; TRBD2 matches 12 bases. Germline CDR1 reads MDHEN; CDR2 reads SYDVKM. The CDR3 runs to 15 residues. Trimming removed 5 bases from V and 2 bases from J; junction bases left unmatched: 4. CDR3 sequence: CASSIGLAGPYEQYF. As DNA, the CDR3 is TGTGCCAGCAGTATCGGACTAGCGGGACCCTACGAGCAGTACTTC.